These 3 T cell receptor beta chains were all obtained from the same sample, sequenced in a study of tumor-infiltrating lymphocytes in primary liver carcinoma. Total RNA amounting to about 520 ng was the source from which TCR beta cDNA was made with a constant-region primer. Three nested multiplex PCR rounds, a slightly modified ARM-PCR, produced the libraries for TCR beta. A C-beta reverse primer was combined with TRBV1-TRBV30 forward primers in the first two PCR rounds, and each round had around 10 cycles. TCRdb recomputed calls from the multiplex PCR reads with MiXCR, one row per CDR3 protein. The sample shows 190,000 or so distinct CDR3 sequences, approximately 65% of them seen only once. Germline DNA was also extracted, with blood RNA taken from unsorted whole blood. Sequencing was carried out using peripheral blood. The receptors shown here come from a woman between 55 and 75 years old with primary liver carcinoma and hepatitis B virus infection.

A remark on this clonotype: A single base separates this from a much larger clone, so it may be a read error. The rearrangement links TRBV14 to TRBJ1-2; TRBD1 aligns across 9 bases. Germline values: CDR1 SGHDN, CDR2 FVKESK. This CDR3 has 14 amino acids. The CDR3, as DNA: TGTGTCAGCAGCCGGGACAGGGAGGACTATGGCTACACCTTC. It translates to CVSSRDREDYGYTF.

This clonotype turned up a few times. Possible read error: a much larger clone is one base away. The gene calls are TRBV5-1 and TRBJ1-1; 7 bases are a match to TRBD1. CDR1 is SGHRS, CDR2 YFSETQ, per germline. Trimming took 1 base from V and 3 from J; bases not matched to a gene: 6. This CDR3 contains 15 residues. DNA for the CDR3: TGCGCCAGCAGCTTGATGGGACAGCAATACACTGAAGCTTTCTTT. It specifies CASSLMGQQYTEAFF.

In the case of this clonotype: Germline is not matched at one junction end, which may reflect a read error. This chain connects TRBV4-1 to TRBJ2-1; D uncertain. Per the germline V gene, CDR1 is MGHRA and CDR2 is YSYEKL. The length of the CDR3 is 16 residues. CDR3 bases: TGCGCCAGCAGCCAAGGAATGGGGTCCTCCAACAATGAGCAGTTCTTC. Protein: CASSQGMGSSNNEQFF.